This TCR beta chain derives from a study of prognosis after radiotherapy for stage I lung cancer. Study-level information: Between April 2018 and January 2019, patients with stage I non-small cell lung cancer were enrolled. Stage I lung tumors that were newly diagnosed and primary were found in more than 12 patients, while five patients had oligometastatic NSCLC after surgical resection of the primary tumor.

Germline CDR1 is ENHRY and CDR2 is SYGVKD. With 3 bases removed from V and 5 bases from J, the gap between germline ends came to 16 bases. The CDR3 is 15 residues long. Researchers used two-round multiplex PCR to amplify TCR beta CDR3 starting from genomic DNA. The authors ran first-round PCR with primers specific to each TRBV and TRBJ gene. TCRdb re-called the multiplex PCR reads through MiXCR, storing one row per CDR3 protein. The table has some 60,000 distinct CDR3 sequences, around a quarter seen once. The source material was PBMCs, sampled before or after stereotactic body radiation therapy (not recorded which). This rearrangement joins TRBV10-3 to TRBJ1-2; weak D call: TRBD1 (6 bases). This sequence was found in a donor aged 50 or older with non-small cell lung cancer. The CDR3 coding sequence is TGTGCCATCAGTGATGCAGGGGTCATGCTTTATGGCTACACCTTC. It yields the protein CAISDAGVMLYGYTF.